One and the same sample provided the 4 T cell receptor beta chains below, sequenced in a study of T cells in Graves' hyperthyroidism and ophthalmopathy. There were TCR beta CDR3 regions amplified from RNA transcripts. Using the HTBI primer set, a first-round RT-PCR was run on the TCR CDR3. In TCRdb, the multiplex PCR reads were re-called with MiXCR into one record per CDR3 protein. Among approximately 640,000 distinct CDR3 sequences listed, 45% were seen once. The specimen sequenced was peripheral blood or thyroid tissue (not recorded which). Receptors were obtained from an adult man with Graves' disease, either hyperthyroidism or ophthalmopathy (not recorded which).

The chain uses TRBV2 and TRBJ1-1; a possible D gene is TRBD1 (5 bases). The ends were cut back, 0 bases at V and 1 base at J, with 12 bases in the middle. CDR1 is SNHLY and CDR2 is FYNNEI in the germline V gene. The CDR3 has 16 residues. The CDR3 here is CASSEALPGTNTEAFF. Here the CDR3 DNA reads TGTGCCAGCAGTGAAGCGCTCCCGGGGACGAACACTGAAGCTTTCTTT.

The V and J genes are TRBV10-3 and TRBJ2-2; D tentatively reads TRBD1 or TRBD2 (5 bases each). Per the germline V gene, CDR1 is ENHRY and CDR2 is SYGVKD. Trimming took 6 bases from V and 4 from J, leaving 15 bases between them. The CDR3 contains 15 residues. In nucleotides, the CDR3 is TGTGCCATCAGCGCACGGGGACCTGGCACCGGGGAGCTGTTTTTT. This translates into CAISARGPGTGELFF.

This clonotype was seen only a few times. The CDR3 spells CSASSTSGRASYEQYF. CDR3 in DNA: TGCAGTGCTAGCTCTACTAGCGGGAGGGCTTCCTACGAGCAGTACTTC. The rearrangement joins TRBV20-1 to TRBJ2-7; 13 positions match TRBD2. The ends lost 3 bases at V and 1 base at J; junction bases unmatched: 6. This CDR3 contains 16 residues. Per germline, CDR1 DFQATT and CDR2 SNEGSKA (reference sequence).

This clonotype has a count of ten or more. The chain links TRBV7-9 to TRBJ2-5; D might be TRBD1 or TRBD2, each matching 5 bases. CDR1 and CDR2 from the germline V gene are SEHNR and FQNEAQ (reference sequence). The CDR3 runs 16 residues. V was clipped by 4 bases and J by 2 bases, with 17 bases between them. The CDR3 nucleotides read TGTGCCAGCAGCTCGGGACCAGAGATTGGACAAGAGACCCAGTACTTC. Its translation: CASSSGPEIGQETQYF. The variable domain in full, with the rest retrieved from reference TRBV7-9 and TRBJ2-5, is DTGVSQNPRHKITKRGQNVTFRCDPISEHNRLYWYRQTLGQGPEFLTYFQNEAQLEKSRLLSDRFSAERPKGSFSTLEIQRTEQGDSAMYLCASSSGPEIGQETQYFGPGTRLLVL.